This TCR beta chain was captured in a study of blood T cell repertoires in COVID-19. As for the study in general: Nucleic acid was either cDNA or gDNA, and it came from T cells, B-cell-depleted T cells, or PBMCs.

Per the original methods: Scientists estimated how many nucleated cells there were by amplifying reference gene primers. The table came from immunoSEQ multiplex PCR; TCRdb's copy has only in-frame clones and leaves some out. V and J calls and clone size are as listed in that table; D and trimming were resolved from the DNA. The sample records about 140,000 clones, around 91% being singletons. This clone was counted once. Germline V CDR1 and CDR2: LNHNV, YYDKDF (reference sequence). The CDR3 runs to 15 residues. The germline V and J ends were trimmed by 0 bases and 6 bases, with 15 bases remaining between them.

This clonotype originated in a woman between 55 and 75 years old with active COVID-19. The chain joins TRBV15 to TRBJ2-7; perhaps TRBD2 as D (5 bases). The specimen sequenced was peripheral blood. CDR3 in amino acids: CATSREGGLSPEQYF. In DNA, the CDR3 is TGTGCCACCAGCAGAGAAGGAGGTCTGTCGCCCGAGCAGTACTTC.